This TCR beta chain was sequenced in a study of response to subunit inactivated influenza vaccine. Study-wide results and limits: The authors suggested that few new T cells are recruited per seasonal influenza vaccination.

TCRdb ran MiXCR on the RT-PCR reads and lists one entry per CDR3 protein. The profile shows 560,000 or so distinct CDR3 sequences, approximately 7.7% of them singletons. V was cut by 5 bases and J by 6 bases, with 17 bases left in between. The germline gives CDR1 MNHEY, CDR2 SVGEGT. This CDR3 region has 15 residues. This clonotype was detected many times. The antigen remains unidentified. The sequence came from a man aged 50-75 years who received an inactivated influenza vaccine. The chain recombines TRBV6-2 or TRBV6-3 with TRBJ2-4, with D maybe TRBD1 (6 bases). The starting material was PBMCs from blood, obtained about 23 months after vaccination. The chain's CDR3 is CASSNWDTTANIQYF. The CDR3 DNA follows: TGTGCCAGCAGTAACTGGGACACTACCGCAAACATTCAGTACTTC.